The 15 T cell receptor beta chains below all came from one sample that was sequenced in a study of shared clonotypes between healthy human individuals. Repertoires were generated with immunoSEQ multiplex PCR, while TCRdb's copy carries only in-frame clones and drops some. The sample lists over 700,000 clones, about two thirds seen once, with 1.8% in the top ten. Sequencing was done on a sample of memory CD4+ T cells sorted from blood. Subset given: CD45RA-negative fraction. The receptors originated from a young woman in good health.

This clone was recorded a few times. CDR3 sequence reads: CASRSTSAGEAYEQYF. The CDR3 bases are TGTGCCAGCAGATCCACTTCGGCGGGAGAGGCCTACGAGCAGTACTTC. This chain links TRBV27 with TRBJ2-7; 7 bases are a match to TRBD2. This CDR3 has 16 residues. V lost 6 bases, J lost 2 bases, and 13 bases stayed unmatched. Germline loops: CDR1 MNHEY, CDR2 SMNVEV (reference sequence).

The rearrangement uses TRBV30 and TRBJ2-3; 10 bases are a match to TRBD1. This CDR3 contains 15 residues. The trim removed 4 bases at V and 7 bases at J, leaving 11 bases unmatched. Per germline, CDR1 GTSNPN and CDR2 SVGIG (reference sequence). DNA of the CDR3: TGTGCCTGGACAGCGGGGACAGGGGCGTCATATACGCAGTATTTT. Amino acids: CAWTAGTGASYTQYF.

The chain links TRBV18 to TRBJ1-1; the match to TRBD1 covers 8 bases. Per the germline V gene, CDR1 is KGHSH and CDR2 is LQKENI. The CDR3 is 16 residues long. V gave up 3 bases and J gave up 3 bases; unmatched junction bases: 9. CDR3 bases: TGTGCCAGCTCACCCCTAGACAGGGGACGGGACACTGAAGCTTTCTTT. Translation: CASSPLDRGRDTEAFF.

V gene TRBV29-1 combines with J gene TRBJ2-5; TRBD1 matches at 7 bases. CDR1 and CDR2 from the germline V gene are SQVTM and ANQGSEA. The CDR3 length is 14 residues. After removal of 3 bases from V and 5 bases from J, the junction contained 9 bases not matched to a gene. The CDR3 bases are TGCAGCGTTGAGGGCCCAGGGGGTGTTGAGACCCAGTACTTC. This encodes CSVEGPGGVETQYF.

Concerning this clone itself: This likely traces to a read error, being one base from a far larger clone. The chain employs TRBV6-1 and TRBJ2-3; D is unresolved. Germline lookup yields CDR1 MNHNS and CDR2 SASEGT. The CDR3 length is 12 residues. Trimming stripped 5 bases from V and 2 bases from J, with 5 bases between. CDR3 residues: CASSPNTDTQYF. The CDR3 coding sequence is TGTGCCAGCAGTCCTAACACAGATACGCAGTATTTT.

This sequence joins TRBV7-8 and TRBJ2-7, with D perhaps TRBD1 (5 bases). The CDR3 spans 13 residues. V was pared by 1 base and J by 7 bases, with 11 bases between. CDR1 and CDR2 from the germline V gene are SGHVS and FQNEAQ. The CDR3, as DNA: TGTGCCAGCAGCTTAGTGGGGAAGGGGGAGCAGTACTTC. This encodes CASSLVGKGEQYF.

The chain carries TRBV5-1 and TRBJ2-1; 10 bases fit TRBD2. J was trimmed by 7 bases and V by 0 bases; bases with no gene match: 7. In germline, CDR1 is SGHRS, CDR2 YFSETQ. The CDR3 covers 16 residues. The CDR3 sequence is CASSLVVAGGLNEQFF. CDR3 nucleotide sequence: TGCGCCAGCAGCTTGGTGGTAGCGGGAGGATTAAATGAGCAGTTCTTC.

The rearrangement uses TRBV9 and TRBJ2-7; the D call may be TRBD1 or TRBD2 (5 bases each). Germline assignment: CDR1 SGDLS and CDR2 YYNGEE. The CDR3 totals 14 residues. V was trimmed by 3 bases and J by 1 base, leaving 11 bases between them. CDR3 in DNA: TGTGCCAGCAGCGGACGGGACGGATCCTACGAGCAGTACTTC. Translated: CASSGRDGSYEQYF.

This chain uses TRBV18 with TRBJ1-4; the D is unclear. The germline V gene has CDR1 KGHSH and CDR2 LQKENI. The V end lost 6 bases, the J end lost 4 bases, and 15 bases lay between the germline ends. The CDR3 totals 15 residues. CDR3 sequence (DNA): TGTGCCAGCTCGGAGGACGGATTAATTAATGAAAAACTGTTTTTT. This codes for CASSEDGLINEKLFF.

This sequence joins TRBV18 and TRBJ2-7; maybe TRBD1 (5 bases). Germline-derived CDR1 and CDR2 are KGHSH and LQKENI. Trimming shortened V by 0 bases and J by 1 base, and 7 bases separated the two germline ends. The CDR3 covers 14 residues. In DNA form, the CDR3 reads TGTGCCAGCTCACCACCGCAGGGATCCTACGAGCAGTACTTC. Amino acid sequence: CASSPPQGSYEQYF.

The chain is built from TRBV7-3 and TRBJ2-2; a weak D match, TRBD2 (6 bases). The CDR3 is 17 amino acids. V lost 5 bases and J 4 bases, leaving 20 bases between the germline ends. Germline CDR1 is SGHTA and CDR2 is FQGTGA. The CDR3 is CASSPLMGGSGTGELFF. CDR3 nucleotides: TGTGCCAGCAGCCCTCTGATGGGGGGATCGGGCACCGGGGAGCTGTTTTTT.

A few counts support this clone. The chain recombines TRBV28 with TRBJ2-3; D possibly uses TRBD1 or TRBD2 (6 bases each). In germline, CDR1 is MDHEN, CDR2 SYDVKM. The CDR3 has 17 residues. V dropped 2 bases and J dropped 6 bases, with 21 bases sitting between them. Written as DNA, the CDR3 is TGTGCCAGCAGTTTAGGAGGTCTAGCCCGGAGGGGGGATACGCAGTATTTT. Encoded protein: CASSLGGLARRGDTQYF.

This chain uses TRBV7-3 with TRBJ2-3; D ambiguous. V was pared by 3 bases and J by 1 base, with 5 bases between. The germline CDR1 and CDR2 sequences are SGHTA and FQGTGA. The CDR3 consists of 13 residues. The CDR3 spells CASSFPGTDTQYF. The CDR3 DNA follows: TGTGCCAGCAGCTTCCCTGGCACAGATACGCAGTATTTT.

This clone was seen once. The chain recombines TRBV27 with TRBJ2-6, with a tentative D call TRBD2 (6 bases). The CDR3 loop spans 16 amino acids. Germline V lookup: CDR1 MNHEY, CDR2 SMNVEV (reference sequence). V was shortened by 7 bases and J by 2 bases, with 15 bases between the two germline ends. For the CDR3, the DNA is TGTGCCAGCAAGCGGGTCGCAAACCCTGGGGCCAACGTCCTGACTTTC. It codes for CASKRVANPGANVLTF.

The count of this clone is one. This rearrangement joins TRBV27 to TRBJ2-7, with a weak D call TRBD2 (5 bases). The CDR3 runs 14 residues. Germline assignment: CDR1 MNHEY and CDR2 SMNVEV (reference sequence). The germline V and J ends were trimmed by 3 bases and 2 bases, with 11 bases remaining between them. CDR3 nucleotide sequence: TGTGCCAGCAGTTTCCAGCGGCCTACCTACGAGCAGTACTTC. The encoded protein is CASSFQRPTYEQYF.